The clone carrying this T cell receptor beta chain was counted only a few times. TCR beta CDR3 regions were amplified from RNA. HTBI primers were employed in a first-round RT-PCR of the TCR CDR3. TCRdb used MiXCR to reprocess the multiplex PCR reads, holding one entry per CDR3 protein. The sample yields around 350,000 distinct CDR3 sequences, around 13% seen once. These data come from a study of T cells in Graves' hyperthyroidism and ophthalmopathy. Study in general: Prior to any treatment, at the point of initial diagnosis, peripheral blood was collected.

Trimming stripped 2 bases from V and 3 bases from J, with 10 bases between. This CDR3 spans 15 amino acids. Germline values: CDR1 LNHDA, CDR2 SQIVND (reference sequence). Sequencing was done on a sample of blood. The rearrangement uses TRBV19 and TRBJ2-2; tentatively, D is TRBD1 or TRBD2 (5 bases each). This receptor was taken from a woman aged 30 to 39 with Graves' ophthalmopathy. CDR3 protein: CASSITGTDTGELFF. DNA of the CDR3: TGTGCCAGTAGTATAACCGGGACGGACACCGGGGAGCTGTTTTTT.